The 28 T cell receptor beta chains in this list originate from one sample, sequenced in a study of T cells in Graves' hyperthyroidism and ophthalmopathy. TCR beta CDR3 sequences were amplified from RNA transcripts. The TCR CDR3 first-round RT-PCR relied on the HTBI primer set. TCRdb passed the multiplex PCR reads through MiXCR, listing each CDR3 protein once. The table shows a few hundred thousand distinct CDR3 sequences, with roughly 15% occurring only once. The sequenced sample was blood. These receptors were taken from a woman between 50 and 59 years old with Graves' hyperthyroidism that later progressed to Graves' ophthalmopathy.

The chain employs TRBV5-1 and TRBJ1-2; 8 positions match TRBD1. Looked up from germline, CDR1 is SGHRS and CDR2 is YFSETQ. The CDR3 runs to 16 residues. J gave up 4 bases and V 0 bases, and 8 bases lay outside the gene matches. The CDR3 spells CASSLEWTGSGYGYTF. In nucleotides, the CDR3 is TGCGCCAGCAGCTTGGAGTGGACAGGGAGCGGCTATGGCTACACCTTC.

This clonotype was seen more than once but under ten times. The V call is TRBV5-1, the J call TRBJ1-4, with D uncertain. The CDR3 runs to 14 residues. Germline loops: CDR1 SGHRS, CDR2 YFSETQ. Trimming pared 5 bases from V and 0 bases from J, leaving 8 bases between. CDR3 loop: CASRQIPTNEKLFF. In DNA, the CDR3 is TGCGCCAGCAGGCAGATCCCAACTAATGAAAAACTGTTTTTT.

At least ten counts were recorded for this clonotype. The rearrangement joins TRBV7-2 to TRBJ2-1; D might be TRBD1 (6 bases). Per germline, CDR1 SGHTA and CDR2 FQGNSA. The CDR3 contains 19 residues. V was pared by 3 bases and J by 5 bases, with 26 bases between. CDR3 DNA: TGTGCCAGCAGCTTGGGGGCTGGGTTGGTGGTGTCTTACCACAATGAGCAGTTCTTC. Translating it yields CASSLGAGLVVSYHNEQFF.

This clonotype occurred many times. The chain employs TRBV13 and TRBJ2-7; 7 positions agree with TRBD2. The V segment lost 5 bases and the J segment 6 bases; nucleotides outside the gene matches: 13. The CDR3 length is 15 residues. The germline V gene has CDR1 PRHDT and CDR2 FYEKMQ (reference sequence). The CDR3 loop is CASSHSSGLVAEQYF. As DNA, the CDR3 is TGTGCCAGCAGCCATTCTAGTGGACTAGTTGCCGAGCAGTACTTC.

The V call is TRBV19, the J call TRBJ1-1; 9 bases align to TRBD1. The germline gives CDR1 LNHDA, CDR2 SQIVND (reference sequence). V was clipped by 2 bases and J by 4 bases; unmatched bases: 11. The CDR3 contains 17 residues. The CDR3 coding sequence is TGTGCCAGTAGTATAAAATCGGGACAGGGCGCCGGCACTGAAGCTTTCTTT. Translating it yields CASSIKSGQGAGTEAFF.

The chain employs TRBV12-3 or TRBV12-4 and TRBJ2-1; 9 bases match TRBD1. The junction had 3 bases not matched to a gene; V was cut back by 5 bases and J by 4 bases. The CDR3 consists of 14 residues. CDR3 DNA: TGTGCCAGCAGTGACAGGGGGGGTTACAATGAGCAGTTCTTC. It codes for CASSDRGGYNEQFF.

This clonotype was observed at least ten times. This rearrangement joins TRBV7-2 to TRBJ1-5; D is ambiguous. The CDR3 sequence is 14 residues long. The ends were cut back, 1 base at V and 5 bases at J, with 9 bases in the middle. Germline V gene sequence: CDR1 SGHTA, CDR2 FQGNSA. The CDR3: CASSLGPGDQPQHF. CDR3 DNA: TGTGCCAGCAGCTTAGGCCCAGGAGATCAGCCCCAGCATTTT.

This chain connects TRBV29-1 to TRBJ2-4; D is uncertain. The CDR3 covers 14 residues. V was shortened by 1 base and J by 3 bases, with 10 bases between the two germline ends. Germline loops: CDR1 SQVTM, CDR2 ANQGSEA. CDR3 loop: CSVEGGPRKNIQYF. DNA for the CDR3: TGCAGCGTTGAAGGAGGACCGCGCAAAAACATTCAGTACTTC.

This clonotype was detected many times. The chain combines TRBV20-1 with TRBJ2-5; 11 bases fit TRBD1. J lost 5 bases, V lost 3 bases, and 8 bases had no gene match. In germline, CDR1 is DFQATT, CDR2 SNEGSKA (reference sequence). The CDR3 extends over 15 amino acids. CDR3 coding DNA: TGCAGTGCTAGGCAGAGGACAGGGGGCTATGAGACCCAGTACTTC. It codes for CSARQRTGGYETQYF.

The rearrangement uses TRBV20-1 and TRBJ2-7; no clear D gene. This CDR3 has 13 residues. Trimming pared 6 bases from V and 6 bases from J, leaving 18 bases between. The germline V gene encodes CDR1 DFQATT and CDR2 SNEGSKA (reference sequence). The CDR3 region is CSAQRGSQCEQYF. The CDR3 DNA follows: TGCAGTGCCCAGCGTGGCAGCCAATGCGAGCAGTACTTC.

This clonotype was observed many times. J is TRBJ2-6 and V is TRBV3-1; D is ambiguous. V lost 6 bases and J 0 bases, leaving 6 bases between the germline ends. Germline CDR1 is LGHDT and CDR2 is YNNKEL (reference sequence). The CDR3 spans 14 residues. The CDR3 loop is CASRRGSGANVLTF. The CDR3 nucleotides read TGTGCCAGCAGACGAGGCTCTGGGGCCAACGTCCTGACTTTC. Based on the CDR3 plus reference TRBV3-1 and TRBJ2-6, the full variable domain is DTAVSQTPKYLVTQMGNDKSIKCEQNLGHDTMYWYKQDSKKFLKIMFSYNNKELIINETVPNRFSPKSPDKAHLNLHINSLELGDSAVYFCASRRGSGANVLTFGAGSRLTVL.

This clonotype was observed many times. The chain joins TRBV7-6 to TRBJ1-1; 8 positions match TRBD1. J was trimmed by 4 bases and V by 4 bases; bases with no gene match: 11. The CDR3 is made up of 16 amino acids. Germline CDR1 SGHVS, CDR2 FNYEAQ. The CDR3 sequence: CASSSSPTGAVTEAFF. CDR3 DNA: TGTGCCAGCAGCTCCTCCCCGACAGGGGCGGTCACTGAAGCTTTCTTT.

This clonotype was counted many times. The rearrangement uses TRBV24-1 and TRBJ2-7, with D possibly matching TRBD2 (6 bases). CDR1 and CDR2 (germline): KGHDR, SFDVKD. The CDR3 has 13 amino acids. Deletions cut 4 bases from V and 0 bases from J, with 6 bases between. In DNA form, the CDR3 reads TGTGCCACCAGTGACGGGAGCTCCTACGAGCAGTACTTC. Protein: CATSDGSSYEQYF.

This clonotype has at least ten counts. J is TRBJ2-5 and V is TRBV5-1; 7 bases match TRBD1. Losses at the gene ends were 0 bases for V and 5 bases for J; bases not matched to a gene: 4. CDR1 SGHRS and CDR2 YFSETQ come from the germline V gene. The length of the CDR3 is 14 residues. CDR3 in amino acids: CASSLAQGVETQYF. CDR3 DNA sequence: TGCGCCAGCAGCTTGGCCCAGGGGGTGGAGACCCAGTACTTC.

This clonotype was recorded a few times. The gene calls are TRBV7-9 and TRBJ1-6, with TRBD1 matching 10 bases. With 3 bases clipped from V and 8 bases from J, the junction kept 4 bases outside the gene matches. Germline V gives CDR1 SEHNR, CDR2 FQNEAQ (reference sequence). The CDR3 loop spans 15 amino acids. The CDR3 is CASSFGTGVDSPLHF. CDR3 bases: TGTGCCAGCAGCTTTGGGACAGGGGTAGATTCACCCCTCCACTTT. Variable domain in full (rest from reference TRBV7-9 and TRBJ1-6): DTGVSQNPRHKITKRGQNVTFRCDPISEHNRLYWYRQTLGQGPEFLTYFQNEAQLEKSRLLSDRFSAERPKGSFSTLEIQRTEQGDSAMYLCASSFGTGVDSPLHFGNGTRLTVT.

This chain connects TRBV20-1 to TRBJ1-5, with TRBD1 as a possible D gene (5 bases). This CDR3 comprises 12 residues. V gave up 0 bases and J gave up 8 bases, with 8 bases separating them. Germline assignment: CDR1 DFQATT and CDR2 SNEGSKA (reference sequence). This chain's CDR3 is CSAREGGEPQHF. The CDR3 nucleotides read TGCAGTGCTAGAGAGGGGGGGGAGCCCCAGCATTTT.

V gene TRBV7-3 combines with J gene TRBJ2-3; D is uncertain. The V end lost 5 bases, the J end lost 8 bases, and 17 bases lay between the germline ends. CDR1 and CDR2 (germline): SGHTA, FQGTGA. The CDR3 consists of 14 residues. In DNA form, the CDR3 reads TGTGCCAGCAGCCAGAGATGTGAGTCCCTTACGCAGTATTTT. This codes for CASSQRCESLTQYF.

In this sample, this clonotype turned up many times. The genes are TRBV2 and TRBJ2-3; D unresolved. The CDR3 consists of 12 residues. Per germline, CDR1 SNHLY and CDR2 FYNNEI. V was clipped by 6 bases and J by 0 bases, with 4 bases between them. The CDR3 DNA reads as TGTGCCAGCAGATCTAGCACAGATACGCAGTATTTT. Encoded protein: CASRSSTDTQYF.

This clonotype was seen at least ten times. This rearrangement joins TRBV24-1 to TRBJ1-1, with D unclear. The CDR3 consists of 14 residues. Trimming took off 6 bases at V and 1 base at J, with 11 bases between the two ends. From germline, CDR1 is KGHDR and CDR2 SFDVKD. CDR3 DNA: TGTGCCACCAGTAGCGCCCGCGGGAACACTGAAGCTTTCTTT. Translation: CATSSARGNTEAFF.

This clonotype was found many times. The chain links TRBV7-8 to TRBJ2-7; 7 bases fit TRBD1. CDR1 SGHVS and CDR2 FQNEAQ come from the germline V gene. The CDR3 is 14 amino acids. V lost 1 base and J lost 5; bases outside the gene matches: 5. The CDR3 loop reads CASSLGAGGNEQYF. CDR3 coding DNA: TGTGCCAGCAGCTTAGGGGCAGGGGGAAACGAGCAGTACTTC.

This clonotype was seen at least ten times. The rearrangement joins TRBV30 to TRBJ2-7; 9 nucleotides align to TRBD1. This CDR3 contains 14 residues. Germline CDR1 is GTSNPN and CDR2 is SVGIG (reference sequence). J gave up 8 bases and V 5 bases, and 13 bases lay outside the gene matches. The CDR3 loop reads CAWANPGTGRQQYF. CDR3 in DNA: TGTGCCTGGGCAAATCCCGGGACAGGGAGGCAGCAGTACTTC.

The chain couples TRBV18 to TRBJ1-4; perhaps TRBD1 as D (5 bases). The CDR3 loop spans 15 amino acids. V was shortened by 2 bases and J by 5 bases, with 12 bases between the two germline ends. Germline V lookup: CDR1 KGHSH, CDR2 LQKENI. CDR3 in DNA: TGTGCCAGCTCACCAACCCGGGACGGGAATGAAAAACTGTTTTTT. Translated, it gives CASSPTRDGNEKLFF.

This clonotype was recorded many times. The V and J genes are TRBV6-1 and TRBJ2-3; D is ambiguous. Germline-derived CDR1 and CDR2 are MNHNS and SASEGT. The CDR3 consists of 11 residues. Trimming took 6 bases from V and 4 from J, leaving 5 bases between them. The CDR3 nucleotides read TGTGCCAGCAGCAACTCAGATACGCAGTATTTT. It encodes CASSNSDTQYF.

This clonotype occurred many times. The chain links TRBV7-8 to TRBJ1-3, with D uncertain. This CDR3 spans 14 amino acids. The germline V gene encodes CDR1 SGHVS and CDR2 FQNEAQ. Trimming cost V 1 base and J 3 bases, with 7 bases left between them. The CDR3 reads CASSLERLGNTIYF. The CDR3 region has the DNA TGTGCCAGCAGCTTAGAAAGGCTTGGAAACACCATATATTTT.

This clonotype was seen many times. At one end, the junction sequence differs from germline, possibly due to a read error. V is TRBV13 and J is TRBJ2-7, with D hard to call. Germline V gene data show CDR1 as PRHDT and CDR2 as FYEKMQ (reference sequence). The CDR3 contains 13 residues. The CDR3 reads CASTGGSSYKQYF. CDR3 sequence (DNA): TGTGCCAGCACCGGCGGAAGCTCCTACAAGCAGTACTTC.

This clonotype was detected ten times or more. This rearrangement joins TRBV6-5 to TRBJ2-5; D is uncertain. The germline gives CDR1 MNHEY, CDR2 SVGAGI. CDR3 length: 14 residues. The ends were cut back, 2 bases at V and 5 bases at J, with 12 bases in the middle. The CDR3 region is CASSYSVTGETQYF. The CDR3 bases are TGTGCCAGCAGTTACAGCGTTACTGGGGAGACCCAGTACTTC.

This clonotype came up many times. CDR3 residues: CASKMGEFSYEQYF. The CDR3 coding sequence is TGTGCCAGCAAAATGGGGGAATTCTCCTACGAGCAGTACTTC. V is TRBV2 and J is TRBJ2-7, with D perhaps matching TRBD1 or TRBD2 (5 bases each). CDR3 length: 14 residues. CDR1 SNHLY and CDR2 FYNNEI come from the germline V gene. Trimming took off 7 bases at V and 0 bases at J, with 13 bases between the two ends. Variable domain in full (rest from reference TRBV2 and TRBJ2-7): EPEVTQTPSHQVTQMGQEVILRCVPISNHLYFYWYRQILGQKVEFLVSFYNNEISEKSEIFDDQFSVERPDGSNFTLKIRSTKLEDSAMYFCASKMGEFSYEQYFGPGTRLTVT.

There are many counts of this clonotype. The chain links TRBV30 to TRBJ1-5; D perhaps matches TRBD1 (5 bases). The CDR3 covers 13 residues. From germline, CDR1 is GTSNPN and CDR2 SVGIG (reference sequence). Trimming left V 3 bases short and J 3 bases short, with 9 bases between. Here the CDR3 reads CAWSAGINQPQHF. CDR3 sequence (DNA): TGTGCCTGGAGCGCAGGGATCAATCAGCCCCAGCATTTT. The full variable domain, its missing parts supplied by reference TRBV30 and TRBJ1-5, is SQTIHQWPATLVQPVGSPLSLECTVEGTSNPNLYWYRQAAGRGLQLLFYSVGIGQISSEVPQNLSASRPQDRQFILSSKKLLLSDSGFYLCAWSAGINQPQHFGDGTRLSIL.